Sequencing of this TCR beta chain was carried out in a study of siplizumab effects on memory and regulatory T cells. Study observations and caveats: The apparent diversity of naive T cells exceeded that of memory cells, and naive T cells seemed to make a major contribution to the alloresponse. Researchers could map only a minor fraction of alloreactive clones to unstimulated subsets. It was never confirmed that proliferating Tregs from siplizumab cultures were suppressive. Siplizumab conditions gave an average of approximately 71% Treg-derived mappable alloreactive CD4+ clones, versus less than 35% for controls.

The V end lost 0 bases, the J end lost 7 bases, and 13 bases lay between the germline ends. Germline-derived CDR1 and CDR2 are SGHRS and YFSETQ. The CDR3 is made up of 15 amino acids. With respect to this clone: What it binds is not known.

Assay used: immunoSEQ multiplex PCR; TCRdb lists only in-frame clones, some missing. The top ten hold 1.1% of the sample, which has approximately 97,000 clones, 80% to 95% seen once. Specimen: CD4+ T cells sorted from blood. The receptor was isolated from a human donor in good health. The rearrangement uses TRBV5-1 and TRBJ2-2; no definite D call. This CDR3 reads CASSLAVGTGGELFF. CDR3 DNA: TGCGCCAGCAGCTTGGCCGTAGGCACGGGCGGGGAGCTGTTTTTT.